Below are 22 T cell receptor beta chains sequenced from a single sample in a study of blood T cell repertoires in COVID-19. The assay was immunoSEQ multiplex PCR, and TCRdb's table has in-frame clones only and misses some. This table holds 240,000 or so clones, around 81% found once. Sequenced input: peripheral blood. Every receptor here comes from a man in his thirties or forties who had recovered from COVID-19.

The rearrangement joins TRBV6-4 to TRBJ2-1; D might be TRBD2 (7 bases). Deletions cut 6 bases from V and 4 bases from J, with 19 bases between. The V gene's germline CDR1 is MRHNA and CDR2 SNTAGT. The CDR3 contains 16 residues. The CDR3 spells CASSDEGGGTYNEQFF. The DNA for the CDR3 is TGTGCCAGCAGCGATGAGGGCGGGGGCACTTACAATGAGCAGTTCTTC.

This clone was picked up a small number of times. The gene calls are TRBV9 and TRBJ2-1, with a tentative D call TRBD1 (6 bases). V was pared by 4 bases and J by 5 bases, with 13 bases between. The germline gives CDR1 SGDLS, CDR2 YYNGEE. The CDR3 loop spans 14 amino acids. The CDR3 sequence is CASSPDRINNEQFF. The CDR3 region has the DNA TGTGCCAGCAGCCCCGACAGGATTAACAATGAGCAGTTCTTC.

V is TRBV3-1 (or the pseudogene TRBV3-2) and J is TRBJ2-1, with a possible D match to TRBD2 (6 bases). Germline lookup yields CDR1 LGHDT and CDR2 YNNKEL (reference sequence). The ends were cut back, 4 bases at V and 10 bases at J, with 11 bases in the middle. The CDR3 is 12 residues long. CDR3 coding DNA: TGTGCCAGCAGCCCAAGACTAGGGGAGCAGTTCTTC. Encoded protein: CASSPRLGEQFF.

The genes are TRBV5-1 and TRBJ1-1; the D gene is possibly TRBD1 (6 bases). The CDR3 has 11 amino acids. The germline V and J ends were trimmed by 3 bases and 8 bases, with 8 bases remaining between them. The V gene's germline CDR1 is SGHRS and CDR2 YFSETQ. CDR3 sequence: CASSSQGEAFF. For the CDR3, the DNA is TGCGCCAGCAGCTCACAGGGAGAAGCTTTCTTT.

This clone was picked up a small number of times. The CDR3: CASSLIAGLGTEAFF. CDR3 DNA sequence: TGTGCCAGCAGCTTGATAGCGGGGCTGGGGACTGAAGCTTTCTTT. The rearrangement uses TRBV5-4 and TRBJ1-1; D possibly corresponds to TRBD1 (5 bases). The CDR3 runs 15 residues. The germline V gene has CDR1 SGHNT and CDR2 YYREEE (reference sequence). V was trimmed by 1 base and J by 5 bases, leaving 15 bases between them.

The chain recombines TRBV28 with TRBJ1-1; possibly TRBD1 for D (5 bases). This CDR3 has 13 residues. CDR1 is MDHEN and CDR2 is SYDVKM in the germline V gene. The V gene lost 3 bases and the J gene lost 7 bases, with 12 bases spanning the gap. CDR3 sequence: CASSLGRTYEAFF. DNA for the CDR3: TGTGCCAGCAGTTTGGGCCGGACATATGAAGCTTTCTTT.

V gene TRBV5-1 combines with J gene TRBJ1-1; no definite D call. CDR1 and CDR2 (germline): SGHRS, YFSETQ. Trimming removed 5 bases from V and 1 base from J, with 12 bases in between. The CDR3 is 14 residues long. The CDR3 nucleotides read TGCGCCAGCAGGACTGACCCTGGGAACACTGAAGCTTTCTTT. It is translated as CASRTDPGNTEAFF.

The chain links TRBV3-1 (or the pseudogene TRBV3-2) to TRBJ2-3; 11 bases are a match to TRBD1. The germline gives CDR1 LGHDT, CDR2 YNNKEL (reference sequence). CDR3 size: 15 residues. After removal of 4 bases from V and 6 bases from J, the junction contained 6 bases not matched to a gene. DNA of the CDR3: TGTGCCAGCAGCCCGCGGGACAGGGGGTCGGATACGCAGTATTTT. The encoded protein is CASSPRDRGSDTQYF.

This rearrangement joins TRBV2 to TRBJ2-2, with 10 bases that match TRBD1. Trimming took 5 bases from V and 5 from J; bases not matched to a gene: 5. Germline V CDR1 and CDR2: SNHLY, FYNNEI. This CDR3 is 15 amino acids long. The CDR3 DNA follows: TGTGCCAGCAGTCCCGACAGGGGGCGAACCGGGGAGCTGTTTTTT. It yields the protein CASSPDRGRTGELFF.

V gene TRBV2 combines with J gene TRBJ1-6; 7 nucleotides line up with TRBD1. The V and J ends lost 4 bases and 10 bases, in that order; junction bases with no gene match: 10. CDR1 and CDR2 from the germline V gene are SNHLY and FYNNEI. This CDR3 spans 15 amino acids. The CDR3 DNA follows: TGTGCCAGCAGTGTAACACAGGGGAAAGGATCACCCCTCCACTTT. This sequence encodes CASSVTQGKGSPLHF.

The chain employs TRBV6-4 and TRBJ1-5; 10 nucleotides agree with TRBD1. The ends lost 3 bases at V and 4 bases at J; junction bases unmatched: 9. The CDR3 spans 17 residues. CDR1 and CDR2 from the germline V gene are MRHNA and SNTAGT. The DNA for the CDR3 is TGTGCCAGCAGTGAGGAGGACAGGGGGTGCCTGAATCAGCCCCAGCATTTT. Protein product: CASSEEDRGCLNQPQHF.

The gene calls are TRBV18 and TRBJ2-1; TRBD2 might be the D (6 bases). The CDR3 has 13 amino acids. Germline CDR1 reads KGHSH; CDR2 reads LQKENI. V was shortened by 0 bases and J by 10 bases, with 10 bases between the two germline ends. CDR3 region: CASSPPWAGEQFF. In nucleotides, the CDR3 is TGTGCCAGCTCACCACCCTGGGCGGGAGAGCAGTTCTTC. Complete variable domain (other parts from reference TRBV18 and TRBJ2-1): NAGVMQNPRHLVRRRGQEARLRCSPMKGHSHVYWYRQLPEEGLKFMVYLQKENIIDESGMPKERFSAEFPKEGPSILRIQQVVRGDSAAYFCASSPPWAGEQFFGPGTRLTVL.

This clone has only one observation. The CDR3 spells CASSVKTGTSGNTIYF. The CDR3 DNA follows: TGTGCCAGCAGCGTAAAGACAGGGACCTCTGGAAACACCATATATTTT. The V gene is TRBV9, the J gene TRBJ1-3; 7 bases are shared with TRBD1. Germline V gene lookup returns CDR1 SGDLS and CDR2 YYNGEE. V shed 1 base and J 0 bases; nucleotides not matched to a gene: 4. The CDR3 is 16 residues long. The full variable domain, with the rest looked up from reference TRBV9 and TRBJ1-3, is DSGVTQTPKHLITATGQRVTLRCSPRSGDLSVYWYQQSLDQGLQFLIQYYNGEERAKGNILERFSAQQFPDLHSELNLSSLELGDSALYFCASSVKTGTSGNTIYFGEGSWLTVV.

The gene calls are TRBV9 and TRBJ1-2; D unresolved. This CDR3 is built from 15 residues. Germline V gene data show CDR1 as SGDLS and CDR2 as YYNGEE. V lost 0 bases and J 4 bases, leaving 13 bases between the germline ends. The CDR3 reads CASSVGVQRGYGYTF. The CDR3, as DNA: TGTGCCAGCAGCGTAGGGGTCCAGAGAGGCTATGGCTACACCTTC.

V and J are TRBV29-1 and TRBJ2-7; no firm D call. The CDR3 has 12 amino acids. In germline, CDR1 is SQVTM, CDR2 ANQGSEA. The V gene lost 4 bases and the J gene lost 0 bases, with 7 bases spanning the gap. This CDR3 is CSVVRDSYEQYF. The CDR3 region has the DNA TGCAGCGTTGTAAGAGACTCCTACGAGCAGTACTTC.

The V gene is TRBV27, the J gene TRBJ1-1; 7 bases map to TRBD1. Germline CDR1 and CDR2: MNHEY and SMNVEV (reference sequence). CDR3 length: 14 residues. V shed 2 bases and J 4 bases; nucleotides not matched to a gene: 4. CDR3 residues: CASSLNRGRTEAFF. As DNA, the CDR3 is TGTGCCAGCAGTTTAAACAGGGGCCGCACTGAAGCTTTCTTT.

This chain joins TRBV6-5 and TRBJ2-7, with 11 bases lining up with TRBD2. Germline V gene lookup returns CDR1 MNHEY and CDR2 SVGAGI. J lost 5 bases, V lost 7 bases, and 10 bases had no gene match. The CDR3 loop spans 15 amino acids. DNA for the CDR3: TGTGCCAGCACCGAACTAGCGGGGGACTCTAACGAGCAGTACGTC. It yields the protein CASTELAGDSNEQYV.

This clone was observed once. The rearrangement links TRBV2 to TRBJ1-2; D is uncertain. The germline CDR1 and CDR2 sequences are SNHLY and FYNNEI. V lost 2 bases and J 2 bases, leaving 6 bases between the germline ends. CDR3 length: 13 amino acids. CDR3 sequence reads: CASSEHGNYGYTF. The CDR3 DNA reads TGTGCCAGCAGTGAACACGGGAACTATGGCTACACCTTC.

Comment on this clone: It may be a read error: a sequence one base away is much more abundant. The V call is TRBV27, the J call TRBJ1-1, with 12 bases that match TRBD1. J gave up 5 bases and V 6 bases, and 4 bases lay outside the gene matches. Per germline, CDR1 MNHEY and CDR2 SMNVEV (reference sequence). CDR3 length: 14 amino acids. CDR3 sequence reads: CASRRGQGATEAFF. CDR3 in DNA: TGTGCCAGCAGACGGGGACAGGGGGCAACTGAAGCTTTCTTT.

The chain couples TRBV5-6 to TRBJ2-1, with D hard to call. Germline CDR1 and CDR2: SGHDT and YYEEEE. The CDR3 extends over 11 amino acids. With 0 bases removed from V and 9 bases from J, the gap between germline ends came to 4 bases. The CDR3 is CASSLAFEQFF. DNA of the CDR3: TGTGCCAGCAGCTTGGCGTTTGAGCAGTTCTTC.

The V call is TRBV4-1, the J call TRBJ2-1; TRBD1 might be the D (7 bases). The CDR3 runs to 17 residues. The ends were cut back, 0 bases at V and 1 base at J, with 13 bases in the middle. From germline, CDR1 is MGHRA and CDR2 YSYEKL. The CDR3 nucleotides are TGCGCCAGCAGCCAAGATCTTCCAGGGGGGTCCTACAATGAGCAGTTCTTC. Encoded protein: CASSQDLPGGSYNEQFF.

The chain's CDR3 is CASKSPGQRADTQYF. In DNA form, the CDR3 reads TGTGCCAGCAAGTCACCTGGACAGAGAGCAGATACGCAGTATTTT. The gene calls are TRBV5-4 and TRBJ2-3; D is possibly TRBD1 (6 bases). CDR3 length: 15 amino acids. Looked up from germline, CDR1 is SGHNT and CDR2 is YYREEE (reference sequence). V dropped 6 bases and J dropped 4 bases, with 18 bases sitting between them.